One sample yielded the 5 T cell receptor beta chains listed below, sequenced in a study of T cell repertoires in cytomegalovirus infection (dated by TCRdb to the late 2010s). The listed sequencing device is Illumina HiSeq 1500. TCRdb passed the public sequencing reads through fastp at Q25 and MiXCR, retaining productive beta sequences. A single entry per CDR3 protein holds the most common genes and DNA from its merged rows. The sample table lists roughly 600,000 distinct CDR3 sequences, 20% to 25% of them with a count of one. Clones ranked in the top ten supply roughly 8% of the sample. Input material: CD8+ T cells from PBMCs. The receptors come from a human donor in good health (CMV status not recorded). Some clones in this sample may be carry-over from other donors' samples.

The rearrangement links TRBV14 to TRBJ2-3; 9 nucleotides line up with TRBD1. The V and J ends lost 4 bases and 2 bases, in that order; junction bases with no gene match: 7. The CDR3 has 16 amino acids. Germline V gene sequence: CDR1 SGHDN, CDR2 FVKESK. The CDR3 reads CASSPWTGVPTDTQYF. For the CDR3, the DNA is TGTGCCAGCAGCCCCTGGACAGGGGTTCCCACAGATACGCAGTATTTT.

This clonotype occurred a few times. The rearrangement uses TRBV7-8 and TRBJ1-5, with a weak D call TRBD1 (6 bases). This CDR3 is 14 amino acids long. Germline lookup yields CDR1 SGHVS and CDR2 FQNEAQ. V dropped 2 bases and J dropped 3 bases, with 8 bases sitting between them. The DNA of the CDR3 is TGTGCCAGCAGCTTAAGGGGGGTCAATCAGCCCCAGCATTTT. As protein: CASSLRGVNQPQHF.

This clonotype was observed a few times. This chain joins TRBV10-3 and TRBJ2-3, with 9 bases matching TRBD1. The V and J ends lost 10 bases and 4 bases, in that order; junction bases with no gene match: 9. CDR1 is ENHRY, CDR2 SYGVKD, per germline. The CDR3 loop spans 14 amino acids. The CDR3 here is CATKAGQGPDTQYF. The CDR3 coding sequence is TGTGCCACAAAGGCGGGACAGGGACCAGATACGCAGTATTTT.

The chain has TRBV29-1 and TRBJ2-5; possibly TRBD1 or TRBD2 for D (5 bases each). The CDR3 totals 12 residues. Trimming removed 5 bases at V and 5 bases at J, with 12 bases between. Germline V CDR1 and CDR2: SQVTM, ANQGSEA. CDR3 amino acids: CSVRNGAETQYF. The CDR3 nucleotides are TGCAGCGTTCGAAACGGGGCGGAGACCCAGTACTTC.

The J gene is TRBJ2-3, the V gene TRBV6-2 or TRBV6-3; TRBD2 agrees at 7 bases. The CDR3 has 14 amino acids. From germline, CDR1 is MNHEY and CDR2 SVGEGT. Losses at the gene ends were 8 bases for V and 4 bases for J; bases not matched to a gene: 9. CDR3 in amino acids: CASGSGGDADTQYF. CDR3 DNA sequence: TGTGCCAGCGGTAGTGGGGGGGATGCAGATACGCAGTATTTT.